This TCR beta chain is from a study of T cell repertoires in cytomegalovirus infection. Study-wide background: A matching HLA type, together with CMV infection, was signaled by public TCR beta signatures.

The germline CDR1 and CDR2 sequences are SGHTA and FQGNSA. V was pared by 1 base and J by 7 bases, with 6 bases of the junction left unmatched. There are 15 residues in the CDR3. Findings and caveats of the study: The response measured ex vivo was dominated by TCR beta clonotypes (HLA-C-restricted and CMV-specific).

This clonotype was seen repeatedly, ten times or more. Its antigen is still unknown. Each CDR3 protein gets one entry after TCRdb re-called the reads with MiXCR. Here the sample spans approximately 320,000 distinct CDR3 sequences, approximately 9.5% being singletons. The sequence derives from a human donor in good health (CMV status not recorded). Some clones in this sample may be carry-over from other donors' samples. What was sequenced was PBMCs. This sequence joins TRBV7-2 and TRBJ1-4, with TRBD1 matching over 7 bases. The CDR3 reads CASSLDGRGGEKLFF. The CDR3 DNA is TGTGCCAGCAGCTTAGACGGCAGGGGGGGTGAAAAACTGTTTTTT.